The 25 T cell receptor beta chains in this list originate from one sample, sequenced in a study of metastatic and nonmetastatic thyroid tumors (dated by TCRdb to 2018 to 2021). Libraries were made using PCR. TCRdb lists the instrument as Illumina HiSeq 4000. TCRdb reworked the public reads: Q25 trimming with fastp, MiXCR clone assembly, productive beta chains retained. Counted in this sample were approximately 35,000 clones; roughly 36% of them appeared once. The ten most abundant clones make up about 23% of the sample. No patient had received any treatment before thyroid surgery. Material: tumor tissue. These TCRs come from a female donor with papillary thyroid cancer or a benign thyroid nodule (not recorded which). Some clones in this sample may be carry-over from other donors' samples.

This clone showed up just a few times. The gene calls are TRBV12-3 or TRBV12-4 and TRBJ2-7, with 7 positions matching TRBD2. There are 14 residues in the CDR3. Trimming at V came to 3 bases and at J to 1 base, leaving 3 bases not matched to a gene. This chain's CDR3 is CASSLWEGSYEQYF. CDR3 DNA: TGTGCCAGCAGTTTGTGGGAGGGATCCTACGAGCAGTACTTC.

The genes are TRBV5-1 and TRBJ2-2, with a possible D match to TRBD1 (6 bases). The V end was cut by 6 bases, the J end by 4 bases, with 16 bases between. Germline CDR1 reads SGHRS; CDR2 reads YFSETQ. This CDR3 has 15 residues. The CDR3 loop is CASTSGHMSTGELFF. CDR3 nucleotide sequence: TGCGCCAGCACCTCGGGACACATGTCCACCGGGGAGCTGTTTTTT. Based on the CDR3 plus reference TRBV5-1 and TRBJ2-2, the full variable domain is KAGVTQTPRYLIKTRGQQVTLSCSPISGHRSVSWYQQTPGQGLQFLFEYFSETQRNKGNFPGRFSGRQFSNSRSEMNVSTLELGDSALYLCASTSGHMSTGELFFGEGSRLTVL.

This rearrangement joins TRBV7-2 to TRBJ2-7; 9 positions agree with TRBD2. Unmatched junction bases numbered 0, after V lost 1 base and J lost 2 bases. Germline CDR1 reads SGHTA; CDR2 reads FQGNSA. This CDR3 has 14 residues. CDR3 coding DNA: TGTGCCAGCAGCTTAGGGACTAGCGCCTACGAGCAGTACTTC. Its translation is CASSLGTSAYEQYF.

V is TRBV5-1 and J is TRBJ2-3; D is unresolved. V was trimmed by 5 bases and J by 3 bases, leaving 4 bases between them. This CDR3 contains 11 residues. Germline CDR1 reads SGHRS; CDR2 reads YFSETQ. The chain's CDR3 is CASRLTDTQYF. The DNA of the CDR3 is TGCGCCAGCAGGTTGACAGATACGCAGTATTTT.

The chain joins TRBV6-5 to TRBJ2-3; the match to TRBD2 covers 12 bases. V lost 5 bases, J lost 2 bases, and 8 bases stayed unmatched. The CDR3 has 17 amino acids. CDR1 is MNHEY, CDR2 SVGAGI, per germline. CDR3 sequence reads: CASSRGLAGRYTDTQYF. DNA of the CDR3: TGTGCCAGCAGTCGTGGACTAGCGGGAAGATACACAGATACGCAGTATTTT.

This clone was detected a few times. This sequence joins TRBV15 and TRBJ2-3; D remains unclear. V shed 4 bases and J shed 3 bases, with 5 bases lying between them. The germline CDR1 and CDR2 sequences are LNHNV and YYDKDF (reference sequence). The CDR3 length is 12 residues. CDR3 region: CATSIETDTQYF. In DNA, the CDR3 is TGTGCCACCAGCATAGAAACAGATACGCAGTATTTT.

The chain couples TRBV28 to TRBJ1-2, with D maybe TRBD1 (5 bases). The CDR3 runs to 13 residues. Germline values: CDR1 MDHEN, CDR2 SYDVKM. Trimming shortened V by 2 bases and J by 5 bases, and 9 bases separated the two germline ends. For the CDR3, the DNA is TGTGCCAGCAGTTTAGAGGGACCGTATGGCTACACCTTC. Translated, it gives CASSLEGPYGYTF.

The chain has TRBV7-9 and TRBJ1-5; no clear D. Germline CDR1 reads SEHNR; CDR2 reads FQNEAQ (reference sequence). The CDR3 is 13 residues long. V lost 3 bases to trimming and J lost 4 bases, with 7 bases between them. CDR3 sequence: CASSLVANQPQHF. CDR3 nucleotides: TGTGCCAGCAGCTTGGTCGCGAATCAGCCCCAGCATTTT.

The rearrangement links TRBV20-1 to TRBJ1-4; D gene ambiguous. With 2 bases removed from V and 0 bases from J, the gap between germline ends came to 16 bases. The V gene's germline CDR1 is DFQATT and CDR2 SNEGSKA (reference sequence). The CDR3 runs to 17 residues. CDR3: CSARRPLRVATNEKLFF. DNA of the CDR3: TGCAGTGCTAGACGGCCCCTAAGGGTTGCAACTAATGAAAAACTGTTTTTT.

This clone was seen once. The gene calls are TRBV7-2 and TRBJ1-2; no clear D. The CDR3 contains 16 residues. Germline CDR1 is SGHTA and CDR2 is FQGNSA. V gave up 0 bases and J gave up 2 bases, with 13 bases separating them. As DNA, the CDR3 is TGTGCCAGCAGCTTAGCCGCCCAGGTACTGAACTATGGCTACACCTTC. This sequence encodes CASSLAAQVLNYGYTF. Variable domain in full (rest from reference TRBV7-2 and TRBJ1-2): GAGVSQSPSNKVTEKGKDVELRCDPISGHTALYWYRQSLGQGLEFLIYFQGNSAPDKSGLPSDRFSAERTGGSVSTLTIQRTQQEDSAVYLCASSLAAQVLNYGYTFGSGTRLTVV.

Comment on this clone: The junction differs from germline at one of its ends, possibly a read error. The CDR3 region is CASSFGEVQGTQYF. CDR3 DNA sequence: TGTGCCAGCAGCTTCGGGGAGGTCCAAGGGACCCAGTACTTC. The chain recombines TRBV7-8 with TRBJ2-5, with D possibly TRBD2 on 6 matching bases. This CDR3 has 14 amino acids. Germline V gene lookup returns CDR1 SGHVS and CDR2 FQNEAQ.

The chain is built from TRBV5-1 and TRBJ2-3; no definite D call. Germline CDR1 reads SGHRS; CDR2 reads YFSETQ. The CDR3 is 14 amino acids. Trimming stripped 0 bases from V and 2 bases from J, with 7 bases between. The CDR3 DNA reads TGCGCCAGCAGCTTGGAGCCAAACACAGATACGCAGTATTTT. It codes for CASSLEPNTDTQYF. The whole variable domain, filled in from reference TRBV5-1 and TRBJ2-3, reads KAGVTQTPRYLIKTRGQQVTLSCSPISGHRSVSWYQQTPGQGLQFLFEYFSETQRNKGNFPGRFSGRQFSNSRSEMNVSTLELGDSALYLCASSLEPNTDTQYFGPGTRLTVL.

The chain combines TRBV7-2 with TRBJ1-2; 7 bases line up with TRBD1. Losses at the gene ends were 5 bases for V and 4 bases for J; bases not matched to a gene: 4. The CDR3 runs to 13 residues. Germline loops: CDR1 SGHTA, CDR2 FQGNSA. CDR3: CASSLGQVYGYTF. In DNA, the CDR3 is TGTGCCAGCAGCCTTGGACAGGTCTATGGCTACACCTTC.

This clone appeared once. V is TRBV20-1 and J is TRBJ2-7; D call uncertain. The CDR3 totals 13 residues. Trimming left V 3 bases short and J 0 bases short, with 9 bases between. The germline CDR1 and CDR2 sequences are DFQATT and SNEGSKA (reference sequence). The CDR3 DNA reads TGCAGTGCTAGCCGTCAGGACTCCTACGAGCAGTACTTC. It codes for CSASRQDSYEQYF.

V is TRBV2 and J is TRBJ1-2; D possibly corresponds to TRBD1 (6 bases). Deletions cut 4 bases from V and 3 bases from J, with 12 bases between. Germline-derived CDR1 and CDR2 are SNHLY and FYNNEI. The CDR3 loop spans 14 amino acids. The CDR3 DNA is TGTGCCAGCAGTGTGGACAGAGAGGACTATGGCTACACCTTC. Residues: CASSVDREDYGYTF.

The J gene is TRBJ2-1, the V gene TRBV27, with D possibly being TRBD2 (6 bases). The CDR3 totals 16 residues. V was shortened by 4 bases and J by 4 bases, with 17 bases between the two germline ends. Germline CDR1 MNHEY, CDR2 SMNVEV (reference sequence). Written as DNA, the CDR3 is TGTGCCAGCAGTTCCCTGGCGGGGCCCCTATACAATGAGCAGTTCTTC. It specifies CASSSLAGPLYNEQFF.

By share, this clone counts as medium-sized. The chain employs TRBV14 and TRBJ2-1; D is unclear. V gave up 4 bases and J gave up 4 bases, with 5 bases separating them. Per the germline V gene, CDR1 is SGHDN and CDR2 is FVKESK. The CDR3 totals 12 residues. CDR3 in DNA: TGTGCCAGCAGCCTGTCGTACAATGAGCAGTTCTTC. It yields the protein CASSLSYNEQFF.

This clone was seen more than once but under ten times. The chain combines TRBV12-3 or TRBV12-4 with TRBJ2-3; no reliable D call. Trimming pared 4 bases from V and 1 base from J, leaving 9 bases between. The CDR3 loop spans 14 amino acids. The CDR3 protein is CASSSRAGTDTQYF. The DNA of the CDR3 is TGTGCCAGCAGTTCACGCGCGGGCACAGATACGCAGTATTTT.

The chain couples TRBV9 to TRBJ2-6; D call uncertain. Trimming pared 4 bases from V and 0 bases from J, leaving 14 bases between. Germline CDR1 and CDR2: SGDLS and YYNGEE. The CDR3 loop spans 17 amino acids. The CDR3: CASSPYLPYSGANVLTF. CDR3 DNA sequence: TGTGCCAGCAGCCCCTACTTACCGTACTCTGGGGCCAACGTCCTGACTTTC.

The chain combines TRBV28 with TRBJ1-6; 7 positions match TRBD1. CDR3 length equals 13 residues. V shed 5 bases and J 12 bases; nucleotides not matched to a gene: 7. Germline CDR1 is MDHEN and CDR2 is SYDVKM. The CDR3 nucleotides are TGTGCCAGCAGTGCCGGGACAGCTTTACCCCTCCACTTT. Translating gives CASSAGTALPLHF.

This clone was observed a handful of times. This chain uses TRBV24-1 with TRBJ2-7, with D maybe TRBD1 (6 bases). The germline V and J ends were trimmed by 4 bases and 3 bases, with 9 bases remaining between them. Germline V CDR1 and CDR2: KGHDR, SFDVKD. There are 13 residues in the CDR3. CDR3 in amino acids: CATSDPDSYEQYF. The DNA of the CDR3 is TGTGCCACCAGTGACCCGGACAGCTACGAGCAGTACTTC.

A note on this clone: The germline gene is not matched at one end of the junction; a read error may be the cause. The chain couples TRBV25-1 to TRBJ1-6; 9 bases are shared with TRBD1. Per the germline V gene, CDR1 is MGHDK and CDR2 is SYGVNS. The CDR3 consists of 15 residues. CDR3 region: CASSELRTGVSPLRF. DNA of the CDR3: TGTGCCAGCAGTGAATTGAGGACAGGGGTCTCACCCCTCCGCTTT.

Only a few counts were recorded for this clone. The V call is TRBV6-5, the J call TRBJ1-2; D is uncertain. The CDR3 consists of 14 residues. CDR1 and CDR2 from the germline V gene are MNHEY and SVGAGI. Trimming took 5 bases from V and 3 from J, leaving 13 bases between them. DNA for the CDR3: TGTGCCAGCAGTCCTCGAGGAGGTGACTATGGCTACACCTTC. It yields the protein CASSPRGGDYGYTF.

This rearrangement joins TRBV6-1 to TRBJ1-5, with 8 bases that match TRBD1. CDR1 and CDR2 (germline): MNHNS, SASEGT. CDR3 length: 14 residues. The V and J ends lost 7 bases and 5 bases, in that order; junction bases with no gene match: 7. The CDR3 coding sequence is TGTGCCAGCAAGTCTCGACAGGGGTATCAGCCCCAGCATTTT. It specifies CASKSRQGYQPQHF.

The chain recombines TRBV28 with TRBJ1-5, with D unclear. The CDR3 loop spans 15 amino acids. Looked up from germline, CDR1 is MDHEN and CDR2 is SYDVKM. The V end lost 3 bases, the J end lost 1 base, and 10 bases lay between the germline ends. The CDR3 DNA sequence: TGTGCCAGCAGTTTCTCGGACGGGAGCAATCAGCCCCAGCATTTT. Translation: CASSFSDGSNQPQHF.